This T cell receptor (beta chain) is from a study of T-cell reconstitution after alpha-beta-depleted transplantation in children. With V trimmed by 2 bases and J by 7 bases, 16 bases remained unmatched. CDR1 is SQVTM and CDR2 is ANQGSEA in the germline V gene. This CDR3 has 16 residues. The TCRbeta library incorporated unique molecular identifiers. MiXCR, run by TCRdb on the PCR reads, gives a single entry per CDR3 protein. The sample contains about 200,000 distinct CDR3 sequences, roughly 6.6% of which appear only once. This clonotype has ten or more counts. This chain links TRBV29-1 with TRBJ2-7, with TRBD1 identical over 8 bases. Source: PBMCs, taken before TCRalphabeta/CD19-depleted stem cell transplant. The clonotype comes from a boy aged 2 to 9 with acute lymphoblastic leukemia, due to receive a stem cell transplant. Here the CDR3 DNA reads TGCAGCGTTGAATTGGGGGGACAGGAGTCCTACGAGGAGCAGTACTTC. This encodes CSVELGGQESYEEQYF.